This TCR beta chain emerged from a study of blood T cell repertoires in COVID-19. Source study methods: Scientists estimated how many nucleated cells there were by amplifying reference gene primers. Produced via immunoSEQ multiplex PCR; TCRdb's table is partial and in-frame only. D and trimming were read from the DNA, whereas the V and J calls and clone size are those reported in that table. The sample comprises 150,000 to 200,000 clones, 75% to 90% of which are singletons, and 6.5% to 10% rests with the top ten. In its sample, this clone was seen a few times. Per germline, CDR1 MDHEN and CDR2 SYDVKM. Between the trimmed V and J ends, which lost 3 bases and 0 bases, there was a span of 6 bases. CDR3 size: 15 residues.

The sequence came from a woman aged 55-69 years with acute or convalescent COVID-19. The sample taken for sequencing was peripheral blood. V gene TRBV28 combines with J gene TRBJ2-6; no clear D. Written as DNA, the CDR3 is TGTGCCAGCAGTTTTACAAGCTCTGGGGCCAACGTCCTGACTTTC. Amino acid sequence: CASSFTSSGANVLTF.